This paragraph reports one TCR beta chain. The data stem from a study of blood T cell repertoires in COVID-19. The wider study: T cells, B-cell-depleted T cells, or PBMCs provided the cDNA or gDNA that served as material.

The repertoire was sequenced with immunoSEQ multiplex PCR; TCRdb's copy has only in-frame clones and lacks some. The repertoire has some 96,000 clones, roughly 87% of them found once; the top ten carry about 6.9%. This CDR3 comprises 14 residues. V was pared by 3 bases and J by 0 bases, with 9 bases between. Germline V gives CDR1 SGDLS, CDR2 YYNGEE. Sample: peripheral blood. This TCR derives from a man aged 25 to 45 in a cohort sampled during active COVID-19. The chain recombines TRBV9 with TRBJ1-1, with D unclear. In nucleotides, the CDR3 is TGTGCCAGCAGCGGCACCACGGTGAACACTGAAGCTTTCTTT. Encoded protein: CASSGTTVNTEAFF.